The 23 T cell receptor beta chains below were found in one sample sequenced in a study of blood T cell repertoires in COVID-19. The data were produced by immunoSEQ multiplex PCR, yet TCRdb's version contains in-frame clones alone and is incomplete. The repertoire holds about 180,000 clones, with around 85% as singletons. Sequencing was done on a sample of PBMCs or T cells enriched from blood (not recorded which). These TCRs come from a man aged 35-49 years who had recovered from COVID-19.

The CDR3 here is CASSLGLAGNEQFF. The CDR3, as DNA: TGTGCCAGCAGCTTAGGACTAGCGGGCAATGAGCAGTTCTTC. The J gene is TRBJ2-1, the V gene TRBV7-6; 10 bases are shared with TRBD2. CDR3 length: 14 residues. Trimming took 1 base from V and 6 from J; bases not matched to a gene: 0. In germline, CDR1 is SGHVS, CDR2 FNYEAQ.

This clone occurred once. The rearrangement uses TRBV19 and TRBJ1-3; TRBD1 is a possible D gene (6 bases). Germline lookup yields CDR1 LNHDA and CDR2 SQIVND (reference sequence). The CDR3 contains 15 residues. The germline V and J ends were trimmed by 10 bases and 2 bases, with 18 bases remaining between them. In DNA form, the CDR3 reads TGTGCCACCTCAAGCCGGGGGGCAGCTGGAAACACCATATATTTT. It translates to CATSSRGAAGNTIYF.

Turning to this clone: Compared with germline, one end of the junction differs, possibly owing to a read error. The chain employs TRBV2 and TRBJ2-2, with 9 positions matching TRBD1. This CDR3 has 14 amino acids. Germline CDR1 SNHLY, CDR2 FYNNEI. CDR3 sequence (DNA): TGTGCCAGCGTCCGGGACAGGGCCGCCGGAGAGCTGTTTTTT. It translates to CASVRDRAAGELFF.

The chain combines TRBV12-5 with TRBJ2-6; no firm D call. V was clipped by 6 bases and J by 0 bases, with 3 bases between them. The CDR3 totals 13 residues. Germline loops: CDR1 LGHNT, CDR2 FRNRAP. The CDR3 DNA is TGTGCTAGTGGGGCCTCTGGGGCCAACGTCCTGACTTTC. Amino acid sequence: CASGASGANVLTF.

The rearrangement uses TRBV25-1 and TRBJ2-1; 7 bases are shared with TRBD1. Per the germline V gene, CDR1 is MGHDK and CDR2 is SYGVNS. This CDR3 contains 17 residues. Trimming took 3 bases from V and 4 from J; bases not matched to a gene: 12. CDR3 loop: CASSDRSPGTAYNEQFF. In DNA form, the CDR3 reads TGTGCCAGCAGTGATCGATCCCCCGGGACAGCTTACAATGAGCAGTTCTTC.

The DNA of the CDR3 is TGTGCCAGCAGCTTGCGTCAGGGGACCGCGACCCAGTACTTC. It is translated as CASSLRQGTATQYF. The chain carries TRBV5-4 and TRBJ2-5; D might be TRBD1 (6 bases). This CDR3 contains 14 residues. Deletions cut 1 base from V and 7 bases from J, with 14 bases between. Germline CDR1 and CDR2: SGHNT and YYREEE (reference sequence).

V and J are TRBV27 and TRBJ1-5, with D possibly TRBD1 on 5 matching bases. The CDR3 contains 15 residues. Looked up from germline, CDR1 is MNHEY and CDR2 is SMNVEV (reference sequence). Trimming stripped 2 bases from V and 10 bases from J, with 18 bases between. The CDR3 reads CASSLEAGPETPQHF. In nucleotides, the CDR3 is TGTGCCAGCAGTTTAGAAGCGGGACCCGAAACCCCCCAGCATTTT.

The chain couples TRBV25-1 to TRBJ1-4; no reliable D call. The CDR3 runs 15 residues. V was clipped by 2 bases and J by 0 bases, with 7 bases between them. From germline, CDR1 is MGHDK and CDR2 SYGVNS. Here the CDR3 reads CASSEPGPTNEKLFF. The CDR3 DNA reads TGTGCCAGCAGTGAACCAGGCCCAACTAATGAAAAACTGTTTTTT.

The chain combines TRBV9 with TRBJ2-7; 7 positions match TRBD1. V lost 4 bases and J lost 6; bases outside the gene matches: 4. The CDR3 spans 12 residues. The V gene's germline CDR1 is SGDLS and CDR2 YYNGEE. CDR3 in amino acids: CASSTGAGEQYF. Written as DNA, the CDR3 is TGTGCCAGCAGCACAGGGGCAGGCGAGCAGTACTTC.

The chain combines TRBV28 with TRBJ1-4, with D unclear. Germline CDR1 MDHEN, CDR2 SYDVKM. CDR3 size: 13 residues. V was cut by 6 bases and J by 8 bases, with 13 bases left in between. The CDR3 nucleotides are TGTGCCAGCAGCAGCGCCAGACGAGAAAAACTGTTTTTT. This encodes CASSSARREKLFF.

The V and J genes are TRBV7-8 and TRBJ1-5; D ambiguous. Trimming removed 2 bases at V and 8 bases at J, with 19 bases between. Germline V lookup: CDR1 SGHVS, CDR2 FQNEAQ. The CDR3 is 16 residues long. CDR3 loop: CASSLSLSRVGEPQHF. In DNA form, the CDR3 reads TGTGCCAGCAGCTTATCCTTGAGCCGGGTCGGGGAGCCCCAGCATTTT.

The rearrangement links TRBV3-1 (or the pseudogene TRBV3-2) to TRBJ1-2; maybe TRBD1 (5 bases). V was clipped by 0 bases and J by 4 bases, with 9 bases between them. CDR1 and CDR2 from the germline V gene are LGHDT and YNNKEL (reference sequence). CDR3 length: 14 residues. CDR3 coding DNA: TGTGCCAGCAGCCAAGATAGGGGTTTCTATGGCTACACCTTC. Translated: CASSQDRGFYGYTF.

This CDR3 is CASSPPAGATTDTQYF. DNA for the CDR3: TGTGCCAGCAGTCCCCCAGCGGGGGCAACCACAGATACGCAGTATTTT. The chain recombines TRBV28 with TRBJ2-3, with 8 bases matching TRBD2. CDR3 length equals 16 residues. J lost 2 bases, V lost 5 bases, and 9 bases had no gene match. From germline, CDR1 is MDHEN and CDR2 SYDVKM.

To note about this clone: An end of the junction does not agree with germline; a read error may underlie this. The genes are TRBV7-7 and TRBJ1-3, with D perhaps TRBD1 (5 bases). Germline CDR1 reads SSHAT; CDR2 reads FNYEAQ (reference sequence). CDR3 length equals 19 residues. For the CDR3, the DNA is TGTGCTAGCAGCTTAGCAGCGCGGGGCCGGAGTTTCTCTGGAAACACCATATATTTT. It specifies CASSLAARGRSFSGNTIYF.

The CDR3 DNA is TGTGCCAGTACCGAACTAGGGACAGTGAACACTGAAGCTTTCTTT. Translated: CASTELGTVNTEAFF. The genes are TRBV19 and TRBJ1-1, with 7 bases aligning to TRBD1. CDR3 length: 15 amino acids. The trim removed 7 bases at V and 0 bases at J, leaving 8 bases unmatched. Germline V lookup: CDR1 LNHDA, CDR2 SQIVND (reference sequence). The full variable domain, its missing parts supplied by reference TRBV19 and TRBJ1-1, is DGGITQSPKYLFRKEGQNVTLSCEQNLNHDAMYWYRQDPGQGLRLIYYSQIVNDFQKGDIAEGYSVSREKKESFPLTVTSAQKNPTAFYLCASTELGTVNTEAFFGQGTRLTVV.

The chain recombines TRBV30 with TRBJ1-6, with TRBD1 identical over 10 bases. The CDR3 runs 14 residues. V trimming: 0 bases; J trimming: 10 bases; junction bases outside the gene matches: 3. CDR1 and CDR2 from the germline V gene are GTSNPN and SVGIG (reference sequence). The CDR3, as DNA: TGTGCCTGGAGTGTCGACAGGGGGCGGTCACCCCTCCACTTT. This codes for CAWSVDRGRSPLHF.

The gene calls are TRBV11-1 and TRBJ2-7; D is possibly TRBD1 (5 bases). The CDR3 loop spans 14 amino acids. Trimming pared 7 bases from V and 0 bases from J, leaving 13 bases between. Germline V lookup: CDR1 SGHAT, CDR2 FQDESV (reference sequence). This CDR3 is CASTLTDNSYEQYF. The CDR3 nucleotides are TGTGCCAGCACCCTGACAGACAACTCCTACGAGCAGTACTTC. The full variable domain, in which reference TRBV11-1 and TRBJ2-7 provide the parts outside the CDR3, is EAEVAQSPRYKITEKSQAVAFWCDPISGHATLYWYRQILGQGPELLVQFQDESVVDDSQLPKDRFSAERLKGVDSTLKIQPAELGDSAMYLCASTLTDNSYEQYFGPGTRLTVT.

This chain links TRBV30 with TRBJ2-7, with a possible D match to TRBD1 (5 bases). V dropped 0 bases and J dropped 5 bases, with 11 bases sitting between them. From germline, CDR1 is GTSNPN and CDR2 SVGIG (reference sequence). The CDR3 sequence is 13 residues long. The CDR3 DNA is TGTGCCTGGAGTGTGGCAGGGTGGCACGAGCAGTACTTC. This encodes CAWSVAGWHEQYF.

This clone was recorded only once. The chain carries TRBV29-1 and TRBJ2-7; D is possibly TRBD1 (5 bases). The CDR3 has 15 residues. The ends were cut back, 0 bases at V and 3 bases at J, with 15 bases in the middle. Germline loops: CDR1 SQVTM, CDR2 ANQGSEA. The CDR3 loop reads CSVEDQQGPLYEQYF. The CDR3 DNA follows: TGCAGCGTTGAAGATCAGCAGGGTCCCCTCTACGAGCAGTACTTC.

The sample holds a few counts of this clone. The chain combines TRBV30 with TRBJ2-1; 12 bases align to TRBD2. The V and J ends lost 0 bases and 4 bases, in that order; junction bases with no gene match: 1. Germline V CDR1 and CDR2: GTSNPN, SVGIG (reference sequence). This CDR3 region has 15 residues. In DNA, the CDR3 is TGTGCCTGGAGTGTACTAGCGGGGGGTTACAATGAGCAGTTCTTC. Translating gives CAWSVLAGGYNEQFF.

This clone was found once. CDR3 region: CASSPEGTEAFF. Here the CDR3 DNA reads TGTGCCAGCAGTCCCGAGGGCACTGAAGCTTTCTTT. This rearrangement joins TRBV12-3 or TRBV12-4 to TRBJ1-1; D is unclear. This CDR3 contains 12 residues. V lost 5 bases to trimming and J lost 4 bases, with 8 bases between them.

V is TRBV20-1 and J is TRBJ2-7; 10 nucleotides line up with TRBD1. This CDR3 spans 18 amino acids. V shed 3 bases and J 5 bases; nucleotides not matched to a gene: 19. The V gene's germline CDR1 is DFQATT and CDR2 SNEGSKA (reference sequence). CDR3 DNA sequence: TGCAGTGCTAGTAGTTTTTCGGGTGACAGGGGGCGGCCCCACGAGCAGTACTTC. Translation: CSASSFSGDRGRPHEQYF.

The J gene is TRBJ1-1, the V gene TRBV11-1; D is unresolved. CDR1 is SGHAT, CDR2 FQDESV, per germline (reference sequence). CDR3 length: 13 residues. V lost 2 bases to trimming and J lost 1 base, with 5 bases between them. CDR3 loop: CASSLFRNTEAFF. The CDR3 bases are TGTGCCAGCAGCTTATTCAGGAACACTGAAGCTTTCTTT.